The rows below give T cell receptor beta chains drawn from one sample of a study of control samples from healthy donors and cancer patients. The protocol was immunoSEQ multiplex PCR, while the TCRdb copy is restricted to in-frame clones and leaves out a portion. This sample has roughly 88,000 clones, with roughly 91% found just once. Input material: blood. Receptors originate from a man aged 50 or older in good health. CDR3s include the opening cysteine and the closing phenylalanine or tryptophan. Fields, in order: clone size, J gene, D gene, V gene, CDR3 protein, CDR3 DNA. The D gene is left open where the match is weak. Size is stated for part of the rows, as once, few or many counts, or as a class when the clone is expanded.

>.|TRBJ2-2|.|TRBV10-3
CAISESGELFF
TGTGCCATCAGTGAATCCGGGGAGCTGTTTTTT
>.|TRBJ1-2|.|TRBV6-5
CASSPWGGTNYGYTF
TGTGCCAGCAGTCCTTGGGGGGGGACTAACTATGGCTACACCTTC
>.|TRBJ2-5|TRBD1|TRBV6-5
CASSYRTGRETQYF
TGTGCCAGCAGTTACCGGACAGGGAGAGAGACCCAGTACTTC
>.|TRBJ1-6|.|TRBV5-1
CASRSTVSNSPLHF
TGCGCCAGCAGGTCGACAGTGTCTAATTCACCCCTCCACTTT
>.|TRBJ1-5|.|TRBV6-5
CASKQWHDQPQHF
TGTGCCAGCAAACAGTGGCATGATCAGCCCCAGCATTTT
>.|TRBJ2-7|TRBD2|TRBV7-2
CASSASSSGGAYEQYF
TGTGCCAGCAGCGCCTCCTCCAGCGGGGGGGCCTACGAGCAGTACTTC
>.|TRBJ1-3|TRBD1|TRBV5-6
CASSVQGAISNTIYF
TGTGCCAGCAGCGTACAGGGGGCAATAAGCAACACCATATATTTT
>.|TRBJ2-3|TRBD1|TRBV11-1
CASSGGTGSTDTQYF
TGTGCCAGCAGTGGTGGGACAGGGTCGACAGATACGCAGTATTTT
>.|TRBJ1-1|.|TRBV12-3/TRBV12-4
CASSFANTEAFF
TGTGCCAGCAGTTTTGCGAACACTGAAGCTTTCTTT
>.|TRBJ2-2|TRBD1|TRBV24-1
CATSGGTGEGRGLRADGELFF
TGTGCCACCAGTGGGGGGACAGGGGAGGGTAGGGGACTAAGGGCGGACGGGGAGCTGTTTTTT
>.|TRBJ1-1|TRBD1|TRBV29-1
CSASRDRAATEAFF
TGCAGCGCTTCTCGGGACAGGGCAGCCACTGAAGCTTTCTTT
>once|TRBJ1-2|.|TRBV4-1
CASSQADIVYGYTF
TGCGCCAGCAGCCAAGCCGATATCGTATATGGCTACACCTTC
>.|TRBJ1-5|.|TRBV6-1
CASSEAHGEQPQHF
TGTGCCAGCAGTGAAGCGCATGGGGAGCAGCCCCAGCATTTT
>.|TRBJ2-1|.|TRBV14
CASSQVGTGLHEQFF
TGTGCCAGCAGCCAAGTAGGGACCGGCCTTCATGAGCAGTTCTTC
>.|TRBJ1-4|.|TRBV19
CASSHRDRLFF
TGTGCCAGTAGTCACAGGGATCGACTGTTTTTT
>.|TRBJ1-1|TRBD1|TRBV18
CASSQGGQGEAFF
TGTGCCAGCTCTCAGGGAGGACAGGGCGAAGCTTTCTTT
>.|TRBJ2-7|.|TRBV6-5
CASSRGRMSSYEQYF
TGTGCCAGCAGTCGGGGACGGATGAGCTCCTACGAGCAGTACTTC
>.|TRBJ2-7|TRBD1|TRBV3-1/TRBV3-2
CASSRLRGSYEQYF
TGTGCCAGCAGCCGCCTCAGGGGGTCCTACGAGCAGTACTTC
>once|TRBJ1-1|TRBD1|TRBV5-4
CASSFFRDRNTEAFF
TGTGCCAGCAGCTTTTTCCGGGACAGGAACACTGAAGCTTTCTTT
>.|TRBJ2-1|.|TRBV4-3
CASSQGRGVSYNEQFF
TGCGCCAGCAGCCAAGGGAGAGGGGTTTCCTACAATGAGCAGTTCTTC
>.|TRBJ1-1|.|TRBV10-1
CASSQGTVNTEAFF
TGCGCCAGCAGCCAGGGAACAGTCAACACTGAAGCTTTCTTT
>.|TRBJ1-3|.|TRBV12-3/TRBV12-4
CASRNSGNTIYF
TGTGCCAGCAGAAATTCTGGAAACACCATATATTTT
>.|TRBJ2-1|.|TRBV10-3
CAISVLSSSYNEQFF
TGTGCCATCAGTGTTCTGAGTAGCTCCTACAATGAGCAGTTCTTC
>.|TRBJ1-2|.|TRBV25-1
CASSVGFYGYTF
TGTGCCAGCAGTGTTGGATTCTATGGCTACACCTTC
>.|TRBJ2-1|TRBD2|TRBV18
CASSPLGTSGEQFF
TGTGCCAGCTCACCGCTCGGGACTAGCGGTGAGCAGTTCTTC
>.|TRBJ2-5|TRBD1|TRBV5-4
CASSYYTGTVQETQYF
TGTGCCAGCAGCTATTATACCGGGACAGTCCAAGAGACCCAGTACTTC
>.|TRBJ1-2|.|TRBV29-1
CSVEISPTGGYTF
TGCAGCGTTGAAATCAGCCCAACGGGCGGCTACACCTTC
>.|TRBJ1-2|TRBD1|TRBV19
CASSNLPGQGNGYTF
TGTGCCAGTAGTAACCTACCGGGACAGGGAAATGGCTACACCTTC
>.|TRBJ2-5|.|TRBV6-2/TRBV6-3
CASSLIGTSRLQETQYF
TGTGCCAGCAGTTTGATAGGGACCAGCCGATTACAAGAGACCCAGTACTTC
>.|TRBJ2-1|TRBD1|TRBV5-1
CASSLQGRAANEQFF
TGCGCCAGCAGCTTACAGGGGCGGGCGGCCAATGAGCAGTTCTTC
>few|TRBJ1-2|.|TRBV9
CASSDSSLGPYGYTF
TGTGCCAGCAGCGACAGCTCTTTGGGGCCATATGGCTACACCTTC
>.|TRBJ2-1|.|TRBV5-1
CASSDSDASEQFF
TGCGCCAGCAGCGACTCGGATGCATCTGAGCAGTTCTTC
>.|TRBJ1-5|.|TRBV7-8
CASSLAPQGRGYSNQPQHF
TGTGCCAGCAGCTTAGCTCCACAGGGTAGGGGGTATAGCAATCAGCCCCAGCATTTT
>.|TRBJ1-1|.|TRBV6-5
CASSYSIQGNTEAFF
TGTGCCAGCAGTTACTCGATCCAGGGGAACACTGAAGCTTTCTTT
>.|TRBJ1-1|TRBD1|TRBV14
CATPGNRGHCMNTEAFF
TGTGCCACCCCGGGGAACAGGGGCCATTGTATGAACACTGAAGCTTTCTTT
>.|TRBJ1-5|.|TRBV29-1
CSVSGGSNQPQHF
TGCAGCGTCTCAGGTGGAAGCAATCAGCCCCAGCATTTT
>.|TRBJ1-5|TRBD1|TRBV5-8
CASSWTGFRNQPQHF
TGTGCCAGCAGCTGGACAGGGTTTAGGAATCAGCCCCAGCATTTT
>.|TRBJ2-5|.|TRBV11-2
CASSLGQGGETQYF
TGTGCCAGCAGCTTAGGACAGGGAGGAGAGACCCAGTACTTC
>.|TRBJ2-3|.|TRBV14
CASSQTGSSGTDTQYF
TGTGCCAGCAGCCAAACAGGGTCCTCTGGCACAGATACGCAGTATTTT
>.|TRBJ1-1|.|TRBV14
CASSYRAHTEAFF
TGTGCCAGCAGCTACAGGGCGCACACTGAAGCTTTCTTT
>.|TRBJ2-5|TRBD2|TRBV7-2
CASSSREGLQETQYF
TGTGCCAGCAGCTCCCGGGAGGGCCTCCAAGAGACCCAGTACTTC
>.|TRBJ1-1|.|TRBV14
CASSQEEGSRDRAFF
TGTGCCAGCAGCCAAGAAGAGGGCAGTAGGGATAGAGCTTTCTTT
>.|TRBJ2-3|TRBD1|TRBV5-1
CASSRTGGPDTQYF
TGCGCCAGCAGCCGGACAGGGGGCCCAGATACGCAGTATTTT
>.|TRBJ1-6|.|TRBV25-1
CASCPRDSPLHF
TGTGCCAGCTGCCCACGGGATTCACCCCTCCACTTT
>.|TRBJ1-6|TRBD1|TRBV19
CASSRGQGFNSPLHF
TGTGCCAGTAGTAGAGGACAGGGTTTTAATTCACCCCTCCACTTT
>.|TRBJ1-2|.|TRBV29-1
CSVDQWGALAGYTF
TGCAGCGTTGATCAATGGGGGGCGCTTGCTGGCTACACCTTC
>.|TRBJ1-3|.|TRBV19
CASTRSQAGNTIYF
TGTGCCTCAACAAGGTCCCAGGCTGGAAACACCATATATTTT
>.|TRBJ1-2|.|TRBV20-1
CSASPGLTHGYTF
TGCAGTGCTAGTCCAGGGTTAACTCATGGCTACACCTTC
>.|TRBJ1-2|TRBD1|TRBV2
CATGRGGQVGGGYTF
TGTGCCACAGGGCGGGGAGGACAGGTTGGAGGGGGCTACACCTTC
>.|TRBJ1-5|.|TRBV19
CASSQGIGNQPQHF
TGTGCCAGTAGTCAAGGGATTGGCAATCAGCCCCAGCATTTT
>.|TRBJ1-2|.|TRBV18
CASSPNLASANYGYTF
TGTGCCAGCTCACCAAATCTCGCCTCCGCTAACTATGGCTACACCTTC
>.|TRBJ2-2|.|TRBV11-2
CASSLDPRTGRAYAGELFF
TGTGCCAGCAGCTTAGACCCCAGGACAGGGAGGGCTTATGCCGGGGAGCTGTTTTTT
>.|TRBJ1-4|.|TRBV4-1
CASSQDVGKLFF
TGCGCCAGCAGCCAAGACGTTGGAAAACTGTTTTTT
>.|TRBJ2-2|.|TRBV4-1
CASSQVLTGELFF
TGCGCCAGCAGCCAAGTTCTCACCGGGGAGCTGTTTTTT
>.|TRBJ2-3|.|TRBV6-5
CASIAGHTQYF
TGTGCCAGCATCGCGGGACATACGCAGTATTTT
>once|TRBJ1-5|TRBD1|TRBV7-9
CASSTQGGQPQHF
TGTGCCAGCAGCACGCAGGGGGGTCAGCCCCAGCATTTT
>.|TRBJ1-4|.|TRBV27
CASSYTLTGNEKLFF
TGTGCCAGCAGTTACACCTTGACAGGCAATGAAAAACTGTTTTTT
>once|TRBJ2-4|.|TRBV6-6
CASSSGVWENIQYF
TGTGCCAGCAGTTCGGGGGTCTGGGAAAACATTCAGTACTTC
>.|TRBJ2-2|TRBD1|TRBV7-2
CASSPSGTGGLFF
TGTGCCAGCAGTCCTTCCGGGACAGGGGGTTTGTTTTTT
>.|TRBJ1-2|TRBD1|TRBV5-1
CASSLLTGDNTF
TGCGCCAGCAGCTTACTTACAGGGGACAACACCTTC